The T cell receptor beta chain described here comes from a study of CD8+ T cells in alopecia areata. As the sequencing template, cDNA was produced by extracting RNA and reverse transcribing it. Produced via immunoSEQ multiplex PCR; TCRdb's table is partial and in-frame only. The sample contains 90,000 to 150,000 clones, more than 30% of which appear only once. This clone was counted a few times. Its antigen remains unidentified. Deletions cut 6 bases from V and 5 bases from J, with 11 bases between. This CDR3 is built from 11 residues. Germline V gene data show CDR1 as SQVTM and CDR2 as ANQGSEA. Study-wide findings and caveats: Relative to normal scalp, lesional scalp, especially alopecia totalis/universalis, showed higher clonality.

The specimen sequenced was CD4+ T cells sorted from blood. This receptor was identified in a human donor with alopecia areata. The chain is built from TRBV29-1 and TRBJ2-7; D gene ambiguous. The CDR3 here is CSVADSNEQYF. The CDR3 region has the DNA TGCAGCGTGGCAGACTCTAACGAGCAGTACTTC.